Following are 27 T cell receptor beta chains from one sample sequenced in a study of PD-1 blockade in classical Hodgkin lymphoma. The time point here: cycle 4 day 1 (C4D1), after 6 weeks of nivolumab. Autologous stem cell transplantation was followed by relapse in every patient, and brentuximab vedotin exposure varied. Using immunoSEQ multiplex PCR, the repertoire was profiled, and TCRdb retains in-frame clones only, with some absent. The data contain 25,000 to 30,000 clones, roughly 82% of them singletons. The source was peripheral blood mononuclear cells (PBMCs), collected before the fourth cycle of nivolumab. These receptors were collected from a human donor with classical Hodgkin lymphoma.

The chain joins TRBV5-1 to TRBJ1-1, with TRBD1 matching 10 bases. Per germline, CDR1 SGHRS and CDR2 YFSETQ. The ends lost 4 bases at V and 1 base at J; junction bases unmatched: 4. The CDR3 sequence is 15 residues long. The CDR3 loop reads CASSLRTGGNTEAFF. The CDR3 region has the DNA TGCGCCAGCAGCCTACGGACAGGGGGGAACACTGAAGCTTTCTTT.

The V call is TRBV4-1, the J call TRBJ1-4, with 7 bases identical to TRBD1. The germline gives CDR1 MGHRA, CDR2 YSYEKL. J gave up 7 bases and V 0 bases, and 5 bases lay outside the gene matches. The CDR3 has 15 amino acids. Here the CDR3 reads CASSQDPNRGEKLFF. The CDR3 nucleotides read TGCGCCAGCAGCCAAGATCCAAACAGGGGTGAAAAACTGTTTTTT.

The chain recombines TRBV2 with TRBJ2-3; 8 bases are a match to TRBD1. Trimming at V came to 7 bases and at J to 7 bases, leaving 13 bases not matched to a gene. This CDR3 spans 15 amino acids. CDR1 SNHLY and CDR2 FYNNEI come from the germline V gene. CDR3 loop: CASKKDRDLSHTQYF. The CDR3 region has the DNA TGTGCCAGCAAAAAGGACAGGGATTTATCTCATACGCAGTATTTT.

The rearrangement uses TRBV15 and TRBJ1-1; tentatively, D is TRBD1 (6 bases). With 1 base removed from V and 7 bases from J, the gap between germline ends came to 22 bases. Germline CDR1 is LNHNV and CDR2 is YYDKDF (reference sequence). This CDR3 is 17 amino acids long. CDR3 sequence reads: CATSRANRVSFKIEAFF. CDR3 in DNA: TGTGCCACCAGCAGAGCTAACAGGGTCTCTTTTAAAATTGAAGCTTTCTTT.

The J gene is TRBJ2-7, the V gene TRBV28, with 8 bases that match TRBD1. CDR1 and CDR2 from the germline V gene are MDHEN and SYDVKM. CDR3 size: 14 residues. The V gene end was trimmed by 8 bases and the J gene end by 3 bases; junction bases not matched to a gene: 9. This CDR3 is CASYQGAGGYEQYF. The CDR3 DNA follows: TGTGCCAGCTACCAGGGGGCAGGTGGCTACGAGCAGTACTTC.

This chain uses TRBV6-9 with TRBJ1-2; 11 bases line up with TRBD1. Germline CDR1 and CDR2: MNHGY and SVAAGI. V gave up 10 bases and J gave up 7 bases; unmatched junction bases: 2. The CDR3 is 11 amino acids. The CDR3: CAKDRGLGYTF. DNA of the CDR3: TGTGCCAAGGACAGGGGGCTTGGCTACACCTTC.

This clone appeared a single time. The chain employs TRBV11-2 and TRBJ2-7; 8 bases fit TRBD2. The junction had 18 bases not matched to a gene; V was cut back by 5 bases and J by 3 bases. This CDR3 contains 18 residues. CDR1 is SGHAT and CDR2 is FQNNGV in the germline V gene. CDR3 region: CASSPTQRRRGANYEQYF. Written as DNA, the CDR3 is TGTGCCAGCAGCCCGACCCAGAGGCGGCGGGGGGCTAACTACGAGCAGTACTTC.

The gene calls are TRBV7-3 and TRBJ2-3; D is tentatively TRBD1 or TRBD2 (5 bases each). The germline gives CDR1 SGHTA, CDR2 FQGTGA. The CDR3 runs to 15 residues. The V end was cut by 2 bases, the J end by 3 bases, with 12 bases between. The CDR3 DNA reads TGTGCCAGCAGCTTAGTCGGCAGGGAGACAGATACGCAGTATTTT. It translates to CASSLVGRETDTQYF.

V usage is TRBV12-5 and J usage is TRBJ2-7; no clear D gene. Germline lookup yields CDR1 LGHNT and CDR2 FRNRAP. The CDR3 sequence is 14 residues long. Trimming pared 1 base from V and 1 base from J, leaving 8 bases between. The DNA of the CDR3 is TGTGCTAGTGGTTTGGCGTGGGATTCCTACGAGCAGTACTTC. Protein sequence: CASGLAWDSYEQYF.

The rearrangement uses TRBV5-1 and TRBJ2-5; 9 bases line up with TRBD1. V was clipped by 3 bases and J by 3 bases; unmatched bases: 6. The germline CDR1 and CDR2 sequences are SGHRS and YFSETQ. This CDR3 is built from 15 residues. The CDR3 sequence is CASSSTGTGKETQYF. The CDR3 coding sequence is TGCGCCAGCAGCTCTACTGGGACAGGGAAAGAGACCCAGTACTTC.

This rearrangement joins TRBV4-1 to TRBJ2-5; D might be TRBD1 (6 bases). The germline gives CDR1 MGHRA, CDR2 YSYEKL. This CDR3 is built from 20 residues. Trimming pared 1 base from V and 3 bases from J, leaving 27 bases between. DNA for the CDR3: TGCGCCAGCAGCCAAGGGAACAATCGGGACACAATGGATTGGGAAGAGACCCAGTACTTC. Amino acid sequence: CASSQGNNRDTMDWEETQYF.

The chain is built from TRBV6-1 and TRBJ2-1, with TRBD2 matching 7 bases. Germline CDR1 and CDR2: MNHNS and SASEGT. The CDR3 covers 13 residues. Germline trimming cut 7 bases from V and 8 bases from J; bases unmatched to any gene: 8. The DNA of the CDR3 is TGTGCCAGCACCTTCTTTGGGGGGGATGAGCAGTTCTTC. Its protein is CASTFFGGDEQFF.

The chain uses TRBV15 and TRBJ2-2; 8 bases line up with TRBD2. From germline, CDR1 is LNHNV and CDR2 YYDKDF (reference sequence). The CDR3 is made up of 14 amino acids. Trimming took 6 bases from V and 5 from J; bases not matched to a gene: 5. This CDR3 is CATSGGGHTGELFF. CDR3 nucleotide sequence: TGTGCCACCAGTGGCGGGGGGCATACCGGGGAGCTGTTTTTT. Using reference TRBV15 and TRBJ2-2 for the parts outside the CDR3, the full variable domain is DAMVIQNPRYQVTQFGKPVTLSCSQTLNHNVMYWYQQKSSQAPKLLFHYYDKDFNNEADTPDNFQSRRPNTSFCFLDIRSPGLGDTAMYLCATSGGGHTGELFFGEGSRLTVL.

This chain joins TRBV4-1 and TRBJ2-7; tentative D call: TRBD1 (5 bases). Germline lookup yields CDR1 MGHRA and CDR2 YSYEKL. Trimming pared 1 base from V and 2 bases from J, leaving 12 bases between. There are 15 residues in the CDR3. CDR3 region: CASSQAPQVTYEQYF. CDR3 DNA sequence: TGCGCCAGCAGCCAAGCACCACAGGTGACCTACGAGCAGTACTTC.

The rearrangement uses TRBV28 and TRBJ1-3; D is ambiguous. Trimming stripped 8 bases from V and 4 bases from J, with 6 bases between. The germline CDR1 and CDR2 sequences are MDHEN and SYDVKM. This CDR3 comprises 11 residues. In DNA, the CDR3 is TGTGCCAGCCGGTACGGAAACACCATATATTTT. Its protein product is CASRYGNTIYF.

V gene TRBV19 combines with J gene TRBJ2-1; 9 bases line up with TRBD2. The ends lost 8 bases at V and 4 bases at J; junction bases unmatched: 9. The CDR3 consists of 15 residues. Germline loops: CDR1 LNHDA, CDR2 SQIVND (reference sequence). The CDR3 bases are TGTGCCAGTGCCCCCCTAGCGGGACCTTACAATGAGCAGTTCTTC. It codes for CASAPLAGPYNEQFF.

The chain couples TRBV12-5 to TRBJ1-1; TRBD1 agrees at 12 bases. The CDR3 runs 20 residues. Germline V gene data show CDR1 as LGHNT and CDR2 as FRNRAP. After removal of 1 base from V and 0 bases from J, the junction contained 12 bases not matched to a gene. The chain's CDR3 is CASGLAPSGTGGTMNTEAFF. CDR3 bases: TGTGCTAGTGGTTTGGCACCTTCCGGGACAGGGGGCACCATGAACACTGAAGCTTTCTTT.

This clone was seen once. The chain couples TRBV4-3 to TRBJ2-2; D is possibly TRBD2 (6 bases). Trimming removed 0 bases from V and 6 bases from J, with 8 bases in between. Germline V gives CDR1 LGHNA, CDR2 YSLEER. This CDR3 contains 14 residues. CDR3 amino acids: CASSQDGGSGELFF. For the CDR3, the DNA is TGCGCCAGCAGCCAAGATGGGGGGTCCGGGGAGCTGTTTTTT.

V usage is TRBV6-5 and J usage is TRBJ1-2; D remains ambiguous. This CDR3 region has 13 residues. Germline lookup yields CDR1 MNHEY and CDR2 SVGAGI. The V gene lost 0 bases and the J gene lost 10 bases, with 12 bases spanning the gap. CDR3 sequence: CASSYSKVSDYTF. CDR3 DNA: TGTGCCAGCAGTTACTCGAAGGTATCAGACTACACCTTC.

This clone was counted a few times. The J gene is TRBJ1-1, the V gene TRBV9; TRBD1 is a possible D gene (5 bases). Germline CDR1 is SGDLS and CDR2 is YYNGEE. The length of the CDR3 is 15 residues. The V gene lost 3 bases and the J gene lost 3 bases, with 15 bases spanning the gap. The CDR3 DNA follows: TGTGCCAGCAGCGCCCCTAGACAGAGAGACACTGAAGCTTTCTTT. Amino acid sequence: CASSAPRQRDTEAFF.

The chain couples TRBV7-2 to TRBJ2-5; no reliable D call. The CDR3 has 11 residues. Germline V lookup: CDR1 SGHTA, CDR2 FQGNSA. Trimming took 3 bases from V and 9 from J, leaving 8 bases between them. The CDR3 spells CASSFNRAQYF. The CDR3, as DNA: TGTGCCAGCAGCTTTAACCGTGCCCAGTACTTC.

The CDR3 DNA is TGTGCCAGTAGTGCAGGACAGGGTGGGACCCAGTACTTC. Translating gives CASSAGQGGTQYF. The gene calls are TRBV19 and TRBJ2-5; 8 nucleotides agree with TRBD1. The CDR3 extends over 13 amino acids. V was clipped by 5 bases and J by 7 bases; unmatched bases: 6. The germline V gene encodes CDR1 LNHDA and CDR2 SQIVND (reference sequence).

This clone came up a few times. The chain joins TRBV29-1 to TRBJ1-1, with D possibly being TRBD1 (6 bases). There are 14 residues in the CDR3. Germline V gene data show CDR1 as SQVTM and CDR2 as ANQGSEA. Trimming took off 4 bases at V and 1 base at J, with 13 bases between the two ends. CDR3 DNA: TGCAGCGTTGTGGCGGGGGCATCGAACACTGAAGCTTTCTTT. Its translation: CSVVAGASNTEAFF.

The chain carries TRBV6-1 and TRBJ2-7; D unclear. Trimming shortened V by 0 bases and J by 1 base, and 7 bases separated the two germline ends. Germline V gene data show CDR1 as MNHNS and CDR2 as SASEGT. The CDR3 consists of 14 residues. CDR3: CASSEAHDSYEQYF. The DNA of the CDR3 is TGTGCCAGCAGTGAAGCCCATGATTCCTACGAGCAGTACTTC.

The V call is TRBV28, the J call TRBJ1-2; possible D gene TRBD1, 6 bases. The CDR3 covers 14 residues. The germline V and J ends were trimmed by 7 bases and 4 bases, with 16 bases remaining between them. Germline V gene sequence: CDR1 MDHEN, CDR2 SYDVKM. The CDR3 nucleotides read TGTGCCAGCACCACCACGGGGGCTGGCTATGGCTACACCTTC. Residues: CASTTTGAGYGYTF.

The chain combines TRBV6-1 with TRBJ1-1; D is perhaps TRBD1 (5 bases). The germline gives CDR1 MNHNS, CDR2 SASEGT. The V end lost 1 base, the J end lost 4 bases, and 13 bases lay between the germline ends. This CDR3 is built from 15 residues. DNA for the CDR3: TGTGCCAGCAGTGAAGTGTGGGGGAGTGGCACTGAAGCTTTCTTT. It encodes CASSEVWGSGTEAFF.

This clone has a single count. A read error may account for a junction end that differs from germline. The genes are TRBV11-2 and TRBJ2-3; perhaps TRBD2 as D (6 bases). The CDR3 is 17 residues long. CDR1 and CDR2 from the germline V gene are SGHAT and FQNNGV. The CDR3 DNA sequence: TGCGCCAGCAGCCAAGATCCGACTACCGCAGGGAGGAATACGCAGTATTTT. Translated, it gives CASSQDPTTAGRNTQYF. The variable domain in full, completed from reference TRBV11-2 and TRBJ2-3, reads EAGVAQSPRYKIIEKRQSVAFWCNPISGHATLYWYQQILGQGPKLLIQFQNNGVVDDSQLPKDRFSAERLKGVDSTLKIQPAKLEDSAVYLCASSQDPTTAGRNTQYFGPGTRLTVL.